A single sample gave rise to the 10 T cell receptor beta chains below, sequenced in a study of cytotoxic CD8 clonotypes in ibrutinib-treated CLL. Clones were sequenced by immunoSEQ multiplex PCR, and TCRdb holds only the in-frame ones, with some missing. In the table there are 130,000 to 150,000 clones, 79% of which are singletons. This sample comprised PBMCs, obtained after 12 months of ibrutinib treatment. The receptor set was obtained from a human donor with chronic lymphocytic leukemia.

V is TRBV19 and J is TRBJ2-7, with TRBD1 matching 9 bases. Unmatched junction bases numbered 7, after V lost 7 bases and J lost 6 bases. Germline V gives CDR1 LNHDA, CDR2 SQIVND (reference sequence). This CDR3 region has 13 residues. The CDR3 spells CASNPTGGVEQYF. The CDR3 nucleotides read TGTGCCAGTAACCCGACAGGGGGGGTCGAGCAGTACTTC. The entire variable domain, with the rest obtained from reference TRBV19 and TRBJ2-7, is as follows: DGGITQSPKYLFRKEGQNVTLSCEQNLNHDAMYWYRQDPGQGLRLIYYSQIVNDFQKGDIAEGYSVSREKKESFPLTVTSAQKNPTAFYLCASNPTGGVEQYFGPGTRLTVT.

The J gene is TRBJ2-2, the V gene TRBV29-1, with D unclear. CDR3 length: 14 amino acids. The germline V gene has CDR1 SQVTM and CDR2 ANQGSEA. The V end was cut by 4 bases, the J end by 0 bases, with 9 bases between. The CDR3 reads CSVGSSANTGELFF. Written as DNA, the CDR3 is TGCAGCGTTGGTAGCAGCGCGAACACCGGGGAGCTGTTTTTT.

The chain links TRBV6-5 to TRBJ2-3; TRBD1 is a possible D gene (6 bases). The CDR3 contains 15 residues. The germline V gene has CDR1 MNHEY and CDR2 SVGAGI. V lost 2 bases, J lost 0 bases, and 9 bases lay in between. CDR3 DNA: TGTGCCAGCAGTTACGGCAGGGGTAGCACAGATACGCAGTATTTT. It translates to CASSYGRGSTDTQYF.

V usage is TRBV5-4 and J usage is TRBJ2-5, with 10 bases aligning to TRBD1. The CDR3 covers 16 residues. Germline CDR1 and CDR2: SGHNT and YYREEE (reference sequence). Trimming at V came to 3 bases and at J to 0 bases, leaving 5 bases not matched to a gene. CDR3 sequence (DNA): TGTGCCAGCAGCTCCCCGGGACAGGGGTACCAAGAGACCCAGTACTTC. The encoded protein is CASSSPGQGYQETQYF.

The DNA for the CDR3 is TGCAGCGTAGGGGGTAGCGGGAGACAAGAGACCCAGTACTTC. Its protein is CSVGGSGRQETQYF. The chain uses TRBV29-1 and TRBJ2-5; TRBD2 aligns across 9 bases. The germline V gene encodes CDR1 SQVTM and CDR2 ANQGSEA. The CDR3 is 14 amino acids. The junction had 7 bases not matched to a gene; V was cut back by 6 bases and J by 2 bases.

The CDR3 DNA is TGTGCCAGCAGCTCGACTAGCGGGAGAACCTACGAGCAGTACTTC. This gives the protein CASSSTSGRTYEQYF. This chain uses TRBV7-2 with TRBJ2-7; 12 bases fit TRBD2. V dropped 4 bases and J dropped 2; count of bases not matched to a gene: 3. Per the germline V gene, CDR1 is SGHTA and CDR2 is FQGNSA. The CDR3 has 15 amino acids.

The chain combines TRBV27 with TRBJ2-1, with TRBD2 as a possible D gene (6 bases). Per the germline V gene, CDR1 is MNHEY and CDR2 is SMNVEV (reference sequence). Deletions cut 2 bases from V and 1 base from J, with 15 bases between. The CDR3 has 17 residues. This CDR3 reads CASSLRPRDWSYNEQFF. The CDR3 nucleotides read TGTGCCAGCAGTTTAAGGCCCCGGGACTGGTCCTACAATGAGCAGTTCTTC.

The chain carries TRBV5-1 and TRBJ1-2; D gene uncertain. Trimming stripped 4 bases from V and 6 bases from J, with 13 bases between. Germline V gives CDR1 SGHRS, CDR2 YFSETQ. This CDR3 is 13 amino acids long. CDR3 sequence: CASSPSLVDGYTF. CDR3 in DNA: TGCGCCAGCAGCCCCTCTTTGGTGGATGGCTACACCTTC. The full variable domain, its missing parts supplied by reference TRBV5-1 and TRBJ1-2, is KAGVTQTPRYLIKTRGQQVTLSCSPISGHRSVSWYQQTPGQGLQFLFEYFSETQRNKGNFPGRFSGRQFSNSRSEMNVSTLELGDSALYLCASSPSLVDGYTFGSGTRLTVV.

This chain connects TRBV5-1 to TRBJ2-3; unclear D gene. The CDR3 runs to 15 residues. V was trimmed by 2 bases and J by 3 bases, leaving 13 bases between them. Germline assignment: CDR1 SGHRS and CDR2 YFSETQ. The CDR3 coding sequence is TGCGCCAGCAGCTTCGACCCTGCCAGGACAGATACGCAGTATTTT. Translation: CASSFDPARTDTQYF.

V is TRBV9 and J is TRBJ2-3; D may correspond to TRBD1 or TRBD2 (5 bases each). Germline CDR1 SGDLS, CDR2 YYNGEE. The CDR3 spans 16 residues. V lost 3 bases, J lost 2 bases, and 16 bases lay in between. CDR3 nucleotides: TGTGCCAGCAGCGCGGGGCTAGGGATGTTCACAGATACGCAGTATTTT. Its translation is CASSAGLGMFTDTQYF.